Listed below are T cell receptor beta chains from one sample, sequenced in a study of post-analysis software for immune sequencing data. TCRdb recomputed calls from the PCR reads with MiXCR, one row per CDR3 protein. The data show 600,000 to 700,000 distinct CDR3 sequences, more than 50% seen once. The specimen sequenced was blood. The source is a girl aged 2 to 9 with multiple sclerosis. Both conserved end residues are part of each CDR3. The order of the fields is V gene, CDR3 protein.

TRBV12-3/TRBV12-4	CASTPGLAEKSSYNEQFF
TRBV6-2/TRBV6-3	CASSDQGVKVDTQYF
TRBV6-5	CASSYFLGSSYNEQFF
TRBV9	CASSSLRGRGGENIQYF
TRBV7-9	CASSSGVAGEFTDTQYF
TRBV7-2	CASSLATWTEQYF
TRBV20-1	CSVRNHRDSTYEQYF
TRBV29-1	CSVEYTGAGETQYF
TRBV6-2/TRBV6-3	CASTQPSNEQFF
TRBV12-3/TRBV12-4	CASSFSMADRFNQPQHF
TRBV6-2/TRBV6-3	CASSYSFSGQETQYF
TRBV2	CASSEGAVKAFF
TRBV20-1	CSATRVVGTGELFF
TRBV7-2	CASSELSGANVLTF
TRBV10-3	CAVGDQGPQETQYF
TRBV29-1	CSVVLADSYEQYF
TRBV5-1	CASSLALQGGGTPRNQPQHF
TRBV6-6	CASSGQDHNQPQHF
TRBV20-1	CSAKRQVNSYEQYF
TRBV29-1	CSVEAARGGSTF
TRBV7-9	CASRRTSGNYEQYF
TRBV20-1	CSALRGNSPLHF
TRBV5-6	CASSGGASFGLDEQFF
TRBV28	CASGTLGGEPQNDQPQHF
TRBV10-2	CASSEDRVADTQYF
TRBV15	CATSSRDSLPLLAKNIQYF
TRBV9	CASSAPPTGTSGRGVGETQYF
TRBV2	CAGASGNKNKNIQYF
TRBV28	CPWGGEQYF
TRBV5-1	CASSSTITSAERYEQYF
TRBV19	CATLRQGAYNEQFF
TRBV6-5	CASSSGLGTPPYEQYF
TRBV5-1	CASSLGFRVGTGANVLTF
TRBV3-1	CASSQGGGGELYNEQFF
TRBV7-3	CASSWGPEGITYNERFF
TRBV5-1	CASSLTTSAQFF
TRBV9	CASSMLGTSGEQYF
TRBV29-1	CSVVVTGGSQYYEQYF
TRBV7-9	CASSSWASSYEQYF
TRBV5-1	CASSLEGMSHNEQFF
TRBV12-3/TRBV12-4	CASSFIREKLFF
TRBV10-3	CAISAGLQETQYF
TRBV7-6	CASSFREQNEQFF
TRBV5-5	CASSSGAGVRLETQYF
TRBV25-1	CASSTTGEAETQYF
TRBV20-1	CSARSYSQETQYF
TRBV5-1	CASSLYPSGDYNEQFF
TRBV7-6	CASSPQWTRQETQYF
TRBV7-6	CASSLIANVLTF
TRBV10-3	CAISESGWDSPWETQYF
TRBV28	CASSRWDLHGYTF
TRBV29-1	CSVAPGQGKETQYF
TRBV7-2	CASSLYDNYGYTF
TRBV7-9	CASSLQQGNTEAFF